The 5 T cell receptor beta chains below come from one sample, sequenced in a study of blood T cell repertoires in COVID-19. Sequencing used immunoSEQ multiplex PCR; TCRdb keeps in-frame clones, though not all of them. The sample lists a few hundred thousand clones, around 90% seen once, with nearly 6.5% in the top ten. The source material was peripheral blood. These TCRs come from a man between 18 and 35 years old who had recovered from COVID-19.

The CDR3 spells CASSPQRRLGQGYNEQFF. The CDR3 nucleotides read TGCGCCAGCAGCCCGCAACGGAGACTAGGACAGGGGTACAATGAGCAGTTCTTC. The chain employs TRBV4-1 and TRBJ2-1, with 9 bases that match TRBD1. The V gene end was trimmed by 4 bases and the J gene end by 4 bases; junction bases not matched to a gene: 14. CDR1 and CDR2 from the germline V gene are MGHRA and YSYEKL. This CDR3 is 18 amino acids long.

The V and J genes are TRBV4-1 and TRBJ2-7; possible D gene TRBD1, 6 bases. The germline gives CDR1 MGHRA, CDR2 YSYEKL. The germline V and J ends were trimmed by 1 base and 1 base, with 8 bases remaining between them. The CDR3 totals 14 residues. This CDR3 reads CASSQGTVSYEQYF. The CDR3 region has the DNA TGCGCCAGCAGCCAAGGGACAGTGTCCTACGAGCAGTACTTC.

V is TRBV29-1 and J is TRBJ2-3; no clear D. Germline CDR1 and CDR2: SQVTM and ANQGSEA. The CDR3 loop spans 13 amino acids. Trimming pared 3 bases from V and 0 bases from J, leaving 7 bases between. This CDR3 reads CSVDSSSTDTQYF. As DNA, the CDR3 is TGCAGCGTTGACAGTTCTAGCACAGATACGCAGTATTTT.

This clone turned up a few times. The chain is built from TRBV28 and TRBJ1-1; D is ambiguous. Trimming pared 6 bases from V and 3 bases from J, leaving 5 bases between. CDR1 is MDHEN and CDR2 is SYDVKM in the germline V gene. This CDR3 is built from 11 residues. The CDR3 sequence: CASRYYTEAFF. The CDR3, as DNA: TGTGCCAGCAGGTACTACACTGAAGCTTTCTTT.

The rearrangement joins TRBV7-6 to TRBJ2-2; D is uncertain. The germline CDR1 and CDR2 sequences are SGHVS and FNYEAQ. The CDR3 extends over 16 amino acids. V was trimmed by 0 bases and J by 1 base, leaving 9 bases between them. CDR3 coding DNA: TGTGCCAGCAGCTTAGCCCCGACTGAGAACACCGGGGAGCTGTTTTTT. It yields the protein CASSLAPTENTGELFF.